These 32 T cell receptor beta chains came from one sample sequenced in a study of cytomegalovirus exposure and HLA in healthy donors. PCR used 60 Vbeta primers and 13 Jbeta primers. TCRdb's table, derived via immunoSEQ multiplex PCR, lists solely in-frame clones and lacks some. The data contain approximately 150,000 clones, more than 80% of them seen just once; the ten biggest clones take up about 4.9%. Sequencing used PBMCs. These receptor sequences come from a man aged 18 to 30 in good health and CMV-seronegative.

This chain connects TRBV30 to TRBJ1-1; D is uncertain. This CDR3 is built from 13 residues. V lost 0 bases to trimming and J lost 2 bases, with 7 bases between them. Looked up from germline, CDR1 is GTSNPN and CDR2 is SVGIG (reference sequence). The CDR3 reads CAWSVLVNTEAFF. DNA of the CDR3: TGTGCCTGGAGTGTACTGGTTAACACTGAAGCTTTCTTT.

This clone has more than one count but fewer than ten. The chain employs TRBV4-1 and TRBJ2-7; TRBD1 agrees at 10 bases. Germline-derived CDR1 and CDR2 are MGHRA and YSYEKL. Trimming cost V 6 bases and J 2 bases; bases outside gene matches: 7. The CDR3 contains 15 residues. The CDR3 sequence is CASRHSGQGAYEQYF. The CDR3 DNA reads TGCGCCAGCAGGCATAGCGGACAGGGGGCCTACGAGCAGTACTTC.

The gene calls are TRBV27 and TRBJ1-1; TRBD1 is a possible D gene (6 bases). This CDR3 is built from 12 residues. Trimming stripped 3 bases from V and 6 bases from J, with 8 bases between. Germline CDR1 reads MNHEY; CDR2 reads SMNVEV (reference sequence). The CDR3 reads CASSFPGAEAFF. In nucleotides, the CDR3 is TGTGCCAGCAGTTTCCCAGGGGCTGAAGCTTTCTTT.

The chain has TRBV11-3 and TRBJ1-1, with D possibly matching TRBD1 (5 bases). Germline V gene lookup returns CDR1 SGHNT and CDR2 YENEEA. Trimming removed 7 bases at V and 1 base at J, with 13 bases between. The CDR3 has 14 amino acids. CDR3 sequence (DNA): TGTGCCAGCACCCGGCGGGACTGGAACACTGAAGCTTTCTTT. Translated: CASTRRDWNTEAFF. Filled out from reference TRBV11-3 and TRBJ1-1, the complete variable domain reads EAGVVQSPRYKIIEKKQPVAFWCNPISGHNTLYWYLQNLGQGPELLIRYENEEAVDDSQLPKDRFSAERLKGVDSTLKIQPAELGDSAVYLCASTRRDWNTEAFFGQGTRLTVV.

V and J are TRBV7-9 and TRBJ2-1; 7 positions agree with TRBD2. CDR3 length equals 17 residues. Germline trimming cut 2 bases from V and 0 bases from J; bases unmatched to any gene: 7. Germline CDR1 reads SEHNR; CDR2 reads FQNEAQ (reference sequence). CDR3 protein: CASSLYPSGGSYNEQFF. The DNA of the CDR3 is TGTGCCAGCAGCTTATATCCTAGCGGAGGCTCCTACAATGAGCAGTTCTTC.

The chain links TRBV27 to TRBJ1-5; possible D gene TRBD1, 5 bases. V lost 6 bases to trimming and J lost 2 bases, with 14 bases between them. Germline CDR1 MNHEY, CDR2 SMNVEV (reference sequence). The CDR3 runs to 15 residues. In nucleotides, the CDR3 is TGTGCCAGCAGGGGTACCTCGGGGGGCAATCAGCCCCAGCATTTT. It yields the protein CASRGTSGGNQPQHF.

The gene calls are TRBV15 and TRBJ1-3; D gene ambiguous. CDR1 and CDR2 (germline): LNHNV, YYDKDF (reference sequence). V was shortened by 5 bases and J by 0 bases, with 11 bases between the two germline ends. CDR3 length: 15 residues. CDR3 in amino acids: CATSDGVSSGNTIYF. The CDR3 nucleotides read TGTGCCACCAGCGACGGAGTGAGCTCTGGAAACACCATATATTTT.

This chain connects TRBV18 to TRBJ2-5; D unclear. This CDR3 region has 14 residues. The ends were cut back, 3 bases at V and 4 bases at J, with 12 bases in the middle. Germline assignment: CDR1 KGHSH and CDR2 LQKENI. CDR3 nucleotide sequence: TGTGCCAGCTCACCGGGCAGAGACCCAGAGACCCAGTACTTC. It yields the protein CASSPGRDPETQYF.

The V and J genes are TRBV19 and TRBJ1-1; 7 positions match TRBD1. This CDR3 is built from 16 residues. Germline V gene lookup returns CDR1 LNHDA and CDR2 SQIVND (reference sequence). V shed 9 bases, J shed 3 bases, and the junction held 16 bases outside the gene matches. CDR3 in DNA: TGTGCCAGCCGACCGGGACAGTTCCCCGCGGACACTGAAGCTTTCTTT. Its protein is CASRPGQFPADTEAFF.

V usage is TRBV5-4 and J usage is TRBJ2-7; 7 bases agree with TRBD2. V shed 4 bases and J 2 bases; nucleotides not matched to a gene: 18. CDR3 length: 18 residues. The germline CDR1 and CDR2 sequences are SGHNT and YYREEE (reference sequence). DNA of the CDR3: TGTGCCAGCAGCCTCTGGTGGGTCGGCGGGAGCCCCCCCTACGAGCAGTACTTC. Amino acids: CASSLWWVGGSPPYEQYF. The full variable domain, with the rest looked up from reference TRBV5-4 and TRBJ2-7, is ETGVTQSPTHLIKTRGQQVTLRCSSQSGHNTVSWYQQALGQGPQFIFQYYREEENGRGNFPPRFSGLQFPNYSSELNVNALELDDSALYLCASSLWWVGGSPPYEQYFGPGTRLTVT.

The chain carries TRBV4-1 and TRBJ2-5, with D possibly being TRBD2 (7 bases). V lost 0 bases and J 5 bases, leaving 16 bases between the germline ends. Germline V lookup: CDR1 MGHRA, CDR2 YSYEKL. The CDR3 covers 16 residues. The CDR3 DNA is TGCGCCAGCAGCCAAGATGGAGGGGGGGCCCATGAGACCCAGTACTTC. Its protein product is CASSQDGGGAHETQYF.

V usage is TRBV7-9 and J usage is TRBJ2-2; D is ambiguous. The CDR3 consists of 15 residues. V shed 5 bases and J shed 0 bases, with 10 bases lying between them. Germline-derived CDR1 and CDR2 are SEHNR and FQNEAQ (reference sequence). CDR3: CASSARQANTGELFF. The CDR3 DNA reads TGTGCCAGCAGCGCGCGCCAGGCGAACACCGGGGAGCTGTTTTTT.

The gene calls are TRBV25-1 and TRBJ2-5; 10 bases match TRBD2. Germline trimming cut 2 bases from V and 5 bases from J; bases unmatched to any gene: 8. Germline loops: CDR1 MGHDK, CDR2 SYGVNS. The CDR3 loop spans 16 amino acids. The CDR3 DNA follows: TGTGCCAGCAGTGAAGAAGTTCTAGCGGGGGAGGAGACCCAGTACTTC. Translated: CASSEEVLAGEETQYF.

V gene TRBV5-1 combines with J gene TRBJ2-1; the D gene is possibly TRBD2 (5 bases). The CDR3 has 12 residues. Germline V CDR1 and CDR2: SGHRS, YFSETQ. Trimming stripped 4 bases from V and 5 bases from J, with 7 bases between. The CDR3 region has the DNA TGCGCCAGCAGCCGGACTGACAATGAGCAGTTCTTC. Translated: CASSRTDNEQFF. The full variable domain, rest sourced from reference TRBV5-1 and TRBJ2-1, is KAGVTQTPRYLIKTRGQQVTLSCSPISGHRSVSWYQQTPGQGLQFLFEYFSETQRNKGNFPGRFSGRQFSNSRSEMNVSTLELGDSALYLCASSRTDNEQFFGPGTRLTVL.

The chain uses TRBV30 and TRBJ2-7, with 12 bases lining up with TRBD2. V shed 1 base, J shed 10 bases, and the junction held 5 bases outside the gene matches. CDR1 GTSNPN and CDR2 SVGIG come from the germline V gene (reference sequence). The CDR3 is 13 amino acids. CDR3 DNA sequence: TGTGCCTGGAGTGGACTAGCGGGAGTTTTCCAGTACTTC. Its translation is CAWSGLAGVFQYF.

The chain combines TRBV5-4 with TRBJ2-1, with 8 bases identical to TRBD2. CDR3 length equals 16 residues. Germline loops: CDR1 SGHNT, CDR2 YYREEE (reference sequence). V dropped 3 bases and J dropped 2; count of bases not matched to a gene: 7. DNA of the CDR3: TGTGCCAGCAGCTCCTGGGGTAGCGGGGCCTACAATGAGCAGTTCTTC. The encoded protein is CASSSWGSGAYNEQFF.

The CDR3: CASSHGGGAFF. The CDR3 bases are TGTGCCAGCAGCCACGGAGGCGGAGCTTTCTTT. The rearrangement links TRBV5-6 to TRBJ1-1; D is ambiguous. The V gene's germline CDR1 is SGHDT and CDR2 YYEEEE. The CDR3 has 11 amino acids. The V end was cut by 4 bases, the J end by 10 bases, with 11 bases between. Full variable domain (outside the CDR3, taken from reference TRBV5-6 and TRBJ1-1): DAGVTQSPTHLIKTRGQQVTLRCSPKSGHDTVSWYQQALGQGPQFIFQYYEEEERQRGNFPDRFSGHQFPNYSSELNVNALLLGDSALYLCASSHGGGAFFGQGTRLTVV.

This CDR3 is CASSQGQTNQPQHF. The CDR3 DNA reads TGTGCCAGCAGCCAAGGACAGACGAATCAGCCCCAGCATTTT. The chain combines TRBV7-2 with TRBJ1-5; weak D call: TRBD1 (6 bases). Germline CDR1 reads SGHTA; CDR2 reads FQGNSA. Trimming cost V 5 bases and J 4 bases, with 12 bases left between them. The CDR3 contains 14 residues.

In its sample, this clone was seen once. The genes are TRBV6-5 and TRBJ1-5; D perhaps matches TRBD1 (5 bases). The germline CDR1 and CDR2 sequences are MNHEY and SVGAGI. This CDR3 has 16 amino acids. Trimming left V 0 bases short and J 5 bases short, with 14 bases between. The CDR3 DNA sequence: TGTGCCAGCAGTTACTCGGCGGGGCCGAGGGATCAGCCCCAGCATTTT. As protein: CASSYSAGPRDQPQHF.

The chain is built from TRBV4-3 and TRBJ2-1, with 9 bases matching TRBD2. V lost 0 bases and J lost 7; bases outside the gene matches: 7. This CDR3 has 16 residues. Germline values: CDR1 LGHNA, CDR2 YSLEER. Here the CDR3 DNA reads TGCGCCAGCAGCCAAGAAGGGGGACTAGCTTGGAATGAGCAGTTCTTC. This encodes CASSQEGGLAWNEQFF.

This chain joins TRBV19 and TRBJ1-5; TRBD1 aligns across 7 bases. V dropped 7 bases and J dropped 6; count of bases not matched to a gene: 6. The CDR3 sequence is 13 residues long. Germline CDR1 is LNHDA and CDR2 is SQIVND (reference sequence). This chain's CDR3 is CASIDRVGQPQHF. The CDR3 DNA reads as TGTGCCAGTATCGACAGGGTGGGTCAGCCCCAGCATTTT.

V and J are TRBV12-5 and TRBJ2-1; TRBD1 aligns across 9 bases. This CDR3 contains 14 residues. CDR1 LGHNT and CDR2 FRNRAP come from the germline V gene. Trimming took 7 bases from V and 3 from J; bases not matched to a gene: 4. CDR3 amino acids: CASVGGQGYNEQFF. The CDR3 DNA follows: TGTGCTAGTGTCGGGGGACAGGGCTACAATGAGCAGTTCTTC.

This clone was recorded a few times. CDR3 sequence: CASSLVPPGTGQETQYF. In DNA, the CDR3 is TGCGCCAGCAGCTTGGTGCCACCCGGGACAGGGCAAGAGACCCAGTACTTC. The V call is TRBV5-1, the J call TRBJ2-5, with 9 bases aligning to TRBD1. The ends lost 0 bases at V and 2 bases at J; junction bases unmatched: 8. This CDR3 has 17 residues. Germline V gives CDR1 SGHRS, CDR2 YFSETQ.

The sample holds a few counts of this clone. The rearrangement joins TRBV10-3 to TRBJ1-4, with D hard to call. The CDR3 has 10 amino acids. The germline gives CDR1 ENHRY, CDR2 SYGVKD. Trimming left V 8 bases short and J 8 bases short, with 6 bases between. Here the CDR3 DNA reads TGTGCCATCGGAGAAGAAAAACTGTTTTTT. Amino acid sequence: CAIGEEKLFF.

The chain uses TRBV2 and TRBJ2-5; D is unclear. The CDR3 has 11 residues. Germline CDR1 is SNHLY and CDR2 is FYNNEI. Trimming took 10 bases from V and 2 from J, leaving 8 bases between them. The CDR3 nucleotides are TGTGCCACACTAAGACAAGAGACCCAGTACTTC. This gives the protein CATLRQETQYF. Using reference TRBV2 and TRBJ2-5 for the parts outside the CDR3, the full variable domain is EPEVTQTPSHQVTQMGQEVILRCVPISNHLYFYWYRQILGQKVEFLVSFYNNEISEKSEIFDDQFSVERPDGSNFTLKIRSTKLEDSAMYFCATLRQETQYFGPGTRLLVL.

In its sample, this clone was seen a few times. J is TRBJ2-3 and V is TRBV27; 11 bases agree with TRBD2. CDR3 length equals 15 residues. The germline V gene has CDR1 MNHEY and CDR2 SMNVEV (reference sequence). The V gene end was trimmed by 6 bases and the J gene end by 1 base; junction bases not matched to a gene: 3. Here the CDR3 reads CASRDSGGGTDTQYF. The CDR3, as DNA: TGTGCCAGCAGGGATAGCGGGGGGGGCACAGATACGCAGTATTTT.

The chain couples TRBV4-3 to TRBJ1-2; 9 nucleotides line up with TRBD1. V shed 1 base, J shed 4 bases, and the junction held 16 bases outside the gene matches. Germline V gives CDR1 LGHNA, CDR2 YSLEER. The length of the CDR3 is 19 residues. CDR3: CASSQGAGTGFSLGYGYTF. CDR3 coding DNA: TGCGCCAGCAGCCAAGGGGCCGGGACAGGGTTTAGTCTCGGCTATGGCTACACCTTC.

The chain is built from TRBV2 and TRBJ2-5; the match to TRBD2 covers 9 bases. From germline, CDR1 is SNHLY and CDR2 FYNNEI. Losses at the gene ends were 10 bases for V and 7 bases for J; bases not matched to a gene: 13. This CDR3 comprises 14 residues. The CDR3 DNA reads as TGTGCCAACAGGGGTAGCGGGAGTCCCGGGACCCAGTACTTC. Translating gives CANRGSGSPGTQYF.

This clone was detected a few times. The same CDR3 also results from other DNA sequences found in this sample. The rearrangement uses TRBV6-5 and TRBJ2-7; 9 nucleotides align to TRBD1. J was trimmed by 4 bases and V by 0 bases; bases with no gene match: 4. The length of the CDR3 is 15 residues. Germline V lookup: CDR1 MNHEY, CDR2 SVGAGI. The CDR3 DNA is TGTGCCAGCAGTTACTCCGGGACAGGGAGTTACGAGCAGTACTTC. This sequence encodes CASSYSGTGSYEQYF.

The chain joins TRBV2 to TRBJ1-6; maybe TRBD1 (5 bases). V lost 3 bases to trimming and J lost 0 bases, with 18 bases between them. The germline V gene encodes CDR1 SNHLY and CDR2 FYNNEI. The CDR3 runs 19 residues. The CDR3 reads CASSDMGDSLSSYNSPLHF. The CDR3, as DNA: TGTGCCAGCAGTGATATGGGGGACTCCCTGAGCTCCTATAATTCACCCCTCCACTTT.

This sequence joins TRBV7-2 and TRBJ2-1; D unclear. With 8 bases removed from V and 6 bases from J, the gap between germline ends came to 20 bases. The CDR3 contains 15 residues. The germline gives CDR1 SGHTA, CDR2 FQGNSA. The CDR3 DNA sequence: TGTGCCAGCGATAGCCCCCACCAACTCTTCAATGAGCAGTTCTTC. Encoded protein: CASDSPHQLFNEQFF. Drawing the rest from reference TRBV7-2 and TRBJ2-1, the complete variable domain is GAGVSQSPSNKVTEKGKDVELRCDPISGHTALYWYRQSLGQGLEFLIYFQGNSAPDKSGLPSDRFSAERTGGSVSTLTIQRTQQEDSAVYLCASDSPHQLFNEQFFGPGTRLTVL.

V is TRBV7-6 and J is TRBJ2-7; 8 positions agree with TRBD1. The CDR3 has 14 amino acids. Trimming cost V 0 bases and J 3 bases; bases outside gene matches: 1. Germline loops: CDR1 SGHVS, CDR2 FNYEAQ. CDR3 loop: CASSLATGGYEQYF. The CDR3, as DNA: TGTGCCAGCAGCTTAGCTACAGGGGGCTACGAGCAGTACTTC.